This TCR beta chain came from a study of blood T cell repertoires in COVID-19. Looking at the study overall: The origin of the acute and convalescent COVID-19 samples was the United States, Italy and Spain. The analysed material was cDNA or gDNA that came from T cells, B-cell-depleted T cells, or PBMCs.

Original handling: It was from reference gene primer amplification that nucleated cell counts were estimated. Here immunoSEQ multiplex PCR was the method, and the copy in TCRdb shows in-frame clones only, minus some. That table is the source of V, J and clone size, and D and trimming were worked out from the DNA. The sample has about 130,000 clones; 90% are singletons. CDR1 SGDLS and CDR2 YYNGEE come from the germline V gene. The CDR3 runs to 15 residues. Trimming took 3 bases from V and 7 from J; bases not matched to a gene: 9. The sample consisted of peripheral blood. The TCR comes from a middle-aged man with active COVID-19. V and J are TRBV9 and TRBJ2-1, with 8 positions matching TRBD1. The CDR3 DNA reads as TGTGCCAGCAGCGGTCGGGGACAGGCTGCAAATGAGCAGTTCTTC. It translates to CASSGRGQAANEQFF. The full variable domain, with the rest looked up from reference TRBV9 and TRBJ2-1, is DSGVTQTPKHLITATGQRVTLRCSPRSGDLSVYWYQQSLDQGLQFLIQYYNGEERAKGNILERFSAQQFPDLHSELNLSSLELGDSALYFCASSGRGQAANEQFFGPGTRLTVL.